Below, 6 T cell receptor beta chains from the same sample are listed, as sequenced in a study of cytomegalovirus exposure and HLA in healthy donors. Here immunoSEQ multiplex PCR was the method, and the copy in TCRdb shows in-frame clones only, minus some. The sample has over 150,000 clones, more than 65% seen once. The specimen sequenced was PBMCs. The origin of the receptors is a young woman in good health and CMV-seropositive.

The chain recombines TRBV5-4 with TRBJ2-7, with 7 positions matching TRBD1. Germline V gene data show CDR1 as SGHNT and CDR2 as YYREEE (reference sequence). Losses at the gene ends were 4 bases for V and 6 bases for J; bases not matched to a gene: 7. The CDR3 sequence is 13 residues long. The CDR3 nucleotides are TGTGCCAGCAGCGCATGGACAGGTACCGAGCAGTACTTC. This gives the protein CASSAWTGTEQYF.

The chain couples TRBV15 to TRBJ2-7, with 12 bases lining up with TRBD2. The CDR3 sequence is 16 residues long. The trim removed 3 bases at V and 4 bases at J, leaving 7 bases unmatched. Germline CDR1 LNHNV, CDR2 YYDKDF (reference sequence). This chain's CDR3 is CATSRSGTSGLYEQYF. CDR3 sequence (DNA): TGTGCCACCAGCAGGAGCGGGACTAGCGGGCTGTACGAGCAGTACTTC. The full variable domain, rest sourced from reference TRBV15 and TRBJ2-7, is DAMVIQNPRYQVTQFGKPVTLSCSQTLNHNVMYWYQQKSSQAPKLLFHYYDKDFNNEADTPDNFQSRRPNTSFCFLDIRSPGLGDTAMYLCATSRSGTSGLYEQYFGPGTRLTVT.

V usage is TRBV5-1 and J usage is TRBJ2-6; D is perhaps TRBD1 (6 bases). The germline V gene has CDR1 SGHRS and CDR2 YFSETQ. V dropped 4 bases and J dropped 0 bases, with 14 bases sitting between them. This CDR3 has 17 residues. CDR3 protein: CASSINPQGSGANVLTF. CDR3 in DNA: TGCGCCAGCAGCATCAACCCACAGGGCTCTGGGGCCAACGTCCTGACTTTC.

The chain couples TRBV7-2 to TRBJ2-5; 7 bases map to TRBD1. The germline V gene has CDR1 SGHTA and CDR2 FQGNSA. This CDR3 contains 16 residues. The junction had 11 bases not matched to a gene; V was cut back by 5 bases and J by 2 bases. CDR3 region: CASSVRTGGRQETQYF. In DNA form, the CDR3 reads TGTGCCAGCAGCGTACGGACAGGCGGACGGCAAGAGACCCAGTACTTC.

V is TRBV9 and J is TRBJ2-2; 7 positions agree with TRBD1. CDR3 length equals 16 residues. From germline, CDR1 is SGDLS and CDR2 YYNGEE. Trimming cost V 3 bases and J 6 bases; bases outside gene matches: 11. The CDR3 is CASSAQGLGLAGELFF. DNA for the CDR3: TGTGCCAGCAGCGCACAGGGGTTAGGTTTAGCCGGGGAGCTGTTTTTT.

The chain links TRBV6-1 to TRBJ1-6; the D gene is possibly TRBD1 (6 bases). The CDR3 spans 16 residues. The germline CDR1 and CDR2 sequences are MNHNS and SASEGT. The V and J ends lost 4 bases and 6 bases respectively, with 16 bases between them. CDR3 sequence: CASSGTHGQSNSPLHF. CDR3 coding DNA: TGTGCCAGCAGTGGGACTCATGGACAGTCTAATTCACCCCTCCACTTT.